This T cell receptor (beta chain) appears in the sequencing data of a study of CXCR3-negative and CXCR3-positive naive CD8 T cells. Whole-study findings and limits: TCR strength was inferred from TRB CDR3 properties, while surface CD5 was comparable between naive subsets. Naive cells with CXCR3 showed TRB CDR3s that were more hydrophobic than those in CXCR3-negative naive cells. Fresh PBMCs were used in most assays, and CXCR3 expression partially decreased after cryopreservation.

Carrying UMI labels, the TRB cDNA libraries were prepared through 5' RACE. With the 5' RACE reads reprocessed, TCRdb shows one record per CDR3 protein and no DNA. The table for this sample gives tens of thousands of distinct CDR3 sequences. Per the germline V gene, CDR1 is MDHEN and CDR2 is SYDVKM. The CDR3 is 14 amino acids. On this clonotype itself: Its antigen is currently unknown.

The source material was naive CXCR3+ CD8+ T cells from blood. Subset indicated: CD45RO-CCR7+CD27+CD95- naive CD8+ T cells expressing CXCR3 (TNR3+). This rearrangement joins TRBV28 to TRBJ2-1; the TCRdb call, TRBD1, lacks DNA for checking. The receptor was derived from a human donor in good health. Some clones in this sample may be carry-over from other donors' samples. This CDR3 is CASTLGGSYNEQFF. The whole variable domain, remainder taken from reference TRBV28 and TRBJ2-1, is DVKVTQSSRYLVKRTGEKVFLECVQDMDHENMFWYRQDPGLGLRLIYFSYDVKMKEKGDIPEGYSVSREKKERFSLILESASTNQTSMYLCASTLGGSYNEQFFGPGTRLTVL.